This T cell receptor (beta chain) originates from a study of HIV-infected patients and healthy controls. About the research overall: In about 85% of the 16 patients, CD4 counts climbed slightly after three months but remained subnormal.

V lost 3 bases to trimming and J lost 8 bases, with 15 bases between them. Germline V gene sequence: CDR1 SGHNT, CDR2 YYREEE (reference sequence). CDR3 length equals 14 residues. As regards this clonotype: Its antigen is currently unknown.

Study findings and constraints: Untreated HIV+ repertoires had roughly threefold fewer distinct CDR3s and lower Shannon diversity than healthy controls. HIV+ repertoires were severely depleted of MAIT alpha-chain CDR3s, unlike healthy controls. HIV-infected repertoires had significantly higher mean Gini indices than controls, possibly reflecting oligoclonality.

Alpha and beta constant-region primers primed reverse transcription of about 500 ng RNA. Using multiplexing indices, alpha and beta chain libraries were generated apart by chain-specific third strand synthesis. TCRdb re-called the 5' RACE reads with MiXCR, one entry per CDR3 protein. The sample comprises 6,600 or so distinct CDR3 sequences, approximately 11% of which are singletons, and roughly 27% rests with the top ten. Whole blood was used without fractionation, so all unsorted peripheral T cells were included. The rearrangement uses TRBV5-4 and TRBJ2-4; a weak D match, TRBD1 (5 bases). Sequencing used blood, obtained before antiretroviral therapy. This sequence originates from an adult with HIV infection. CDR3 protein: CASSSGHRVDIQYF. The CDR3 region has the DNA TGTGCCAGCAGCTCCGGACATCGGGTAGACATTCAGTACTTC.